The sequence of this T cell receptor (beta chain) was determined in a study of T cells in Graves' hyperthyroidism and ophthalmopathy. Study context: At initial diagnosis, before any treatment had begun, peripheral blood was obtained. Study-wide points: Among clonotypes expanded in thyroid above 0.001, most were also found in blood.

Many counts were recorded for this clonotype. Its antigen is currently unknown. Using RNA transcripts as the source, TCR beta CDR3 regions were amplified. The TCR CDR3 was amplified in a first-round RT-PCR using the HTBI primer set. MiXCR, run by TCRdb on the multiplex PCR reads, gives a single entry per CDR3 protein. The sample comprises around 700,000 distinct CDR3 sequences, around 20% of which are singletons, and 16% rests with the top ten. Germline loops: CDR1 LGHDT, CDR2 YNNKEL (reference sequence). J was trimmed by 3 bases and V by 3 bases; bases with no gene match: 5. This CDR3 has 15 amino acids. Each patient was aged 18 to 65 and had newly diagnosed hyperthyroidism of under 2 months' duration. Diagnosis rested on symptoms, serum thyroxine and TRAb, thyroid ultrasound, and orbital computed tomography.

V usage is TRBV3-1 and J usage is TRBJ2-3, with 8 bases matching TRBD1. The receptor's source is a woman aged 50 to 60 with Graves' hyperthyroidism that later progressed to Graves' ophthalmopathy. Sample: blood. As DNA, the CDR3 is TGTGCCAGCAGCCACCAGGGGGCCAGTACAGATACGCAGTATTTT. This translates into CASSHQGASTDTQYF.